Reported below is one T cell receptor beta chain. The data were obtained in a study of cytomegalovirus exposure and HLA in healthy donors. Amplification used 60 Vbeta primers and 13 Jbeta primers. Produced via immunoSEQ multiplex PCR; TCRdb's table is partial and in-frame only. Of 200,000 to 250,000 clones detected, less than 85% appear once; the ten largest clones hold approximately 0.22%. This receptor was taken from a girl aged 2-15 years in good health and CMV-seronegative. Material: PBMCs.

This CDR3 reads CAIRPGGAGDGYTF. CDR3 DNA: TGTGCCATCAGACCAGGGGGCGCTGGGGATGGCTACACCTTC. The genes are TRBV10-3 and TRBJ1-2; 8 positions agree with TRBD1. From germline, CDR1 is ENHRY and CDR2 SYGVKD. There are 14 residues in the CDR3. The V and J ends lost 6 bases and 6 bases, in that order; junction bases with no gene match: 9.